This T cell receptor beta chain was found in a study of T cell repertoires in cytomegalovirus infection. Using its own MiXCR run on the reads, TCRdb lists one record per CDR3 protein. The sample includes some 500,000 distinct CDR3 sequences, 25% to 35% seen only once; the top ten take 17%. This clonotype turned up a few times. Its antigen is unidentified. V gave up 5 bases and J gave up 6 bases, with 11 bases separating them. The CDR3 is 13 amino acids. Per germline, CDR1 SGHVS and CDR2 FQNEAQ. The sequencing used cultured PBMCs, collected from culture after CMV antigen stimulation. The clonotype was recovered from a human donor in good health (CMV status not recorded). Some clones in this sample may be carry-over from other donors' samples. The gene calls are TRBV7-8 and TRBJ1-3; tentatively, D is TRBD1 (5 bases). The CDR3 spells CASSPMTANTIYF. The CDR3 coding sequence is TGTGCCAGCAGCCCAATGACAGCAAACACCATATATTTT.